This TCR beta chain was retrieved from a study of T cell clones after liver transplantation. The protocol was immunoSEQ multiplex PCR, while the TCRdb copy is restricted to in-frame clones and leaves out a portion. Among roughly 120,000 clones, 90% were seen once, and the ten largest hold more than 0.8%. The length of the CDR3 is 13 residues. Germline CDR1 and CDR2: MDHEN and SYDVKM. V shed 8 bases and J 4 bases; nucleotides not matched to a gene: 7. The gene calls are TRBV28 and TRBJ1-2; the match to TRBD1 covers 7 bases. The source of this sequence is a human patient who received a liver transplant. Some T cells may arise from the graft donor. The specimen was CD4+ T cells from blood, collected 12 months after liver transplant. Written as DNA, the CDR3 is TGTGCCAGCCGGCAGGGGGGGATCTATGGCTACACCTTC. Translation gives CASRQGGIYGYTF.